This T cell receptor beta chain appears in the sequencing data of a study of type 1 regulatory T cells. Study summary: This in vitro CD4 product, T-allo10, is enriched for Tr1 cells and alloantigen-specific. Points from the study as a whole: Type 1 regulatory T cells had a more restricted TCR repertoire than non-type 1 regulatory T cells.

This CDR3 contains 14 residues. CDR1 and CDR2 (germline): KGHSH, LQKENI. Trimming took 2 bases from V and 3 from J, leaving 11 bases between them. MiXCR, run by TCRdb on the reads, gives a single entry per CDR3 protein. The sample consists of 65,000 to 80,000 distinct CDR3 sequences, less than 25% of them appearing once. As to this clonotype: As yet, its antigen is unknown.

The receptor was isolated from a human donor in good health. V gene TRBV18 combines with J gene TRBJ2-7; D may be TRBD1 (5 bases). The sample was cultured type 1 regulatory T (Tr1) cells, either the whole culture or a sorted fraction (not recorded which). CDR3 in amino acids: CASSPAGLGYEQYF. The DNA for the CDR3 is TGTGCCAGCTCACCAGCAGGGCTCGGCTACGAGCAGTACTTC.